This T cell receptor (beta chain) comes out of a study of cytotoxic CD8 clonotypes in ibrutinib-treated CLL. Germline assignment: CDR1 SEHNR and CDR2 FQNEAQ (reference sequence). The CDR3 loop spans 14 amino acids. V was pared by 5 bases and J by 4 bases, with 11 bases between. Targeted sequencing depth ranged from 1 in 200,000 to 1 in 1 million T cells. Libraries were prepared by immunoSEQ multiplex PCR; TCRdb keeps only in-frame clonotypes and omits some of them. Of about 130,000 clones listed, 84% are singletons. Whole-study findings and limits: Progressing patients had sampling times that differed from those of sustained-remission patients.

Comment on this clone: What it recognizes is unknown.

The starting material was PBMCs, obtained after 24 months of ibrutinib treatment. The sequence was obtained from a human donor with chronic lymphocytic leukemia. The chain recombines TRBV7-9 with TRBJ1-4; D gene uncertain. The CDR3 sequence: CASSPPPDNEKLFF. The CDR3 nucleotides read TGTGCCAGCAGCCCTCCCCCAGATAATGAAAAACTGTTTTTT.